The rows below give T cell receptor beta chains drawn from one sample of a study of shared clonotypes between healthy human individuals. Generated by immunoSEQ multiplex PCR, the TCRdb table keeps only in-frame clones and is missing some. The sample records about 530,000 clones, about 96% being singletons. Material: naive CD4+ T cells sorted from blood. The source is a woman aged 25 to 39 in good health. Both conserved end residues are part of each CDR3. Each record gives: D gene, clone size, J gene, V gene, CDR3 DNA, CDR3 protein. A D gene is named only where the DNA matches it firmly. Clone size is given for some rows only: seen once, a few or many times, or a class if the clone is expanded.

D gene: .; clone size: .; J gene: TRBJ2-5; V gene: TRBV28; CDR3 DNA: TGTGCCAGCAGCTGGGACGGAGAGACCCAGTACTTC; CDR3 protein: CASSWDGETQYF
D gene: .; clone size: .; J gene: TRBJ2-2; V gene: TRBV28; CDR3 DNA: TGTGCCAGCCGCCCGGGCCAGGAGAACACCGGGGAGCTGTTTTTT; CDR3 protein: CASRPGQENTGELFF
D gene: TRBD1; clone size: few; J gene: TRBJ1-2; V gene: TRBV10-3; CDR3 DNA: TGTGCCATCAGCAGGACAGGGGATGGCTACACCTTC; CDR3 protein: CAISRTGDGYTF
D gene: .; clone size: .; J gene: TRBJ2-1; V gene: TRBV7-2; CDR3 DNA: TGTGCCAGCAGCTTCGACAATGAGCAGTTCTTC; CDR3 protein: CASSFDNEQFF
D gene: .; clone size: .; J gene: TRBJ2-3; V gene: TRBV7-2; CDR3 DNA: TGTGCCAGCAGCTCCAGGGGAGGGGATACGCAGTATTTT; CDR3 protein: CASSSRGGDTQYF
D gene: .; clone size: .; J gene: TRBJ2-3; V gene: TRBV4-1; CDR3 DNA: TGCGCCAGCAGCCCGATCTTAGCCAGAGCTAGCACAGATACGCAGTATTTT; CDR3 protein: CASSPILARASTDTQYF
D gene: .; clone size: .; J gene: TRBJ1-6; V gene: TRBV4-2; CDR3 DNA: TGTGCCAGCAGCCAAGATGCCACTATACAGGGCTTTGGTGGTTCACCCCTCCACTTT; CDR3 protein: CASSQDATIQGFGGSPLHF
D gene: TRBD1; clone size: .; J gene: TRBJ1-1; V gene: TRBV27; CDR3 DNA: TGTGCCAGCAAACCCTCAGGGGGAACTGAAGCTTTCTTT; CDR3 protein: CASKPSGGTEAFF
D gene: TRBD2; clone size: .; J gene: TRBJ2-5; V gene: TRBV9; CDR3 DNA: TGTGCCAGCAGCCCCACCCTAGCGGGATATGAGACCCAGTACTTC; CDR3 protein: CASSPTLAGYETQYF
D gene: .; clone size: .; J gene: TRBJ2-7; V gene: TRBV7-2; CDR3 DNA: TGTGCCAGTATAGGACAGCCTCTCTCCTACGAGCAGTACTTC; CDR3 protein: CASIGQPLSYEQYF
D gene: .; clone size: .; J gene: TRBJ1-3; V gene: TRBV5-4; CDR3 DNA: TGTGCCAGCAGCTTGCAATTAGGGGACGGGACCATATATTTT; CDR3 protein: CASSLQLGDGTIYF
D gene: TRBD2; clone size: .; J gene: TRBJ2-1; V gene: TRBV4-2; CDR3 DNA: TGTGCCAGCAGCCAAGGGGCGGGAGGACCCTACAATGAGCAGTTCTTC; CDR3 protein: CASSQGAGGPYNEQFF
D gene: .; clone size: once; J gene: TRBJ1-1; V gene: TRBV6-4; CDR3 DNA: TGTGCCAGCAGTAGGGGGGGTGTTAACACTGAAGCTTTCTTT; CDR3 protein: CASSRGGVNTEAFF
D gene: .; clone size: .; J gene: TRBJ2-5; V gene: TRBV6-5; CDR3 DNA: TGTGCCAGCAGGTCGACCCAAGAGACCCAGTACTTC; CDR3 protein: CASRSTQETQYF
D gene: .; clone size: .; J gene: TRBJ2-7; V gene: TRBV25-1; CDR3 DNA: TGTGCCAGCAGTGAACCCACAGGAAGGTCCTACGAGCAGTACTTC; CDR3 protein: CASSEPTGRSYEQYF
D gene: .; clone size: .; J gene: TRBJ1-1; V gene: TRBV28; CDR3 DNA: TGTGCCAGCAGCCCGACAGTCCCGAACACTGAAGCTTTCTTT; CDR3 protein: CASSPTVPNTEAFF
D gene: TRBD2; clone size: .; J gene: TRBJ2-7; V gene: TRBV6-1; CDR3 DNA: TGTGCCAGCAGTGAAGTCCAAGCGGGAAGGGGCGAGCAGTACTTC; CDR3 protein: CASSEVQAGRGEQYF
D gene: .; clone size: .; J gene: TRBJ2-2; V gene: TRBV10-3; CDR3 DNA: TGTGCCATCAGCGCGACTAGCGGGGAGCTGTTTTTT; CDR3 protein: CAISATSGELFF
D gene: .; clone size: .; J gene: TRBJ1-4; V gene: TRBV5-1; CDR3 DNA: TGCGCCAGCAGCTTGGCGGGACAAGCAATGGGTGAAAAACTGTTTTTT; CDR3 protein: CASSLAGQAMGEKLFF
D gene: .; clone size: .; J gene: TRBJ2-6; V gene: TRBV27; CDR3 DNA: TGTGCCAGCAGTTTATCGCAGGTGGGGTCCCCCGGGGCCAACGTCCTGACTTTC; CDR3 protein: CASSLSQVGSPGANVLTF
D gene: .; clone size: .; J gene: TRBJ1-2; V gene: TRBV28; CDR3 DNA: TGTGCCAGCAGTTTAAACCCACACGCCTCTTCTGGCTACACCTTC; CDR3 protein: CASSLNPHASSGYTF
D gene: .; clone size: .; J gene: TRBJ1-3; V gene: TRBV11-1; CDR3 DNA: TGTGCCAGCAGCCCCTGGGCATCCGACTCTGGAAACACCATATATTTT; CDR3 protein: CASSPWASDSGNTIYF
D gene: .; clone size: .; J gene: TRBJ1-5; V gene: TRBV6-5; CDR3 DNA: TGTGCCAGCATCACAAGTCGGGTAATCAATCAGCCCCAGCATTTT; CDR3 protein: CASITSRVINQPQHF
D gene: .; clone size: .; J gene: TRBJ2-5; V gene: TRBV10-1; CDR3 DNA: TGCGCCAGCAGCAGGGGGGGGGTCCAAGAGACCCAGTACTTC; CDR3 protein: CASSRGGVQETQYF
D gene: TRBD2; clone size: .; J gene: TRBJ2-7; V gene: TRBV28; CDR3 DNA: TGTGCCAGCAGTGCCACCGGGACTAGCGGCTACTACGAGCAGTACTTC; CDR3 protein: CASSATGTSGYYEQYF
D gene: .; clone size: .; J gene: TRBJ2-6; V gene: TRBV2; CDR3 DNA: TGTGCCAGCAGTGACGACGGTTACTCTGGGGCCAACGTCCTGACTTTC; CDR3 protein: CASSDDGYSGANVLTF
D gene: .; clone size: .; J gene: TRBJ2-6; V gene: TRBV27; CDR3 DNA: TGTGCCAGCAGTCCCTGGGCAGGTAGGGGGGCCAACGTCCTGACTTTC; CDR3 protein: CASSPWAGRGANVLTF
D gene: .; clone size: once; J gene: TRBJ2-7; V gene: TRBV5-8; CDR3 DNA: TGTGCCAGCAGGTCTACAGGGATCGGATACGAGCAGTACTTC; CDR3 protein: CASRSTGIGYEQYF
D gene: TRBD1; clone size: once; J gene: TRBJ2-7; V gene: TRBV9; CDR3 DNA: TGTGCCAGCAGCGCCGGGACAGGGAATCACGAGCAGTACTTC; CDR3 protein: CASSAGTGNHEQYF
D gene: .; clone size: .; J gene: TRBJ1-5; V gene: TRBV28; CDR3 DNA: TGTGCCAGCAGTTTGATTAGCGATAGCAATCAGCCCCAGCATTTT; CDR3 protein: CASSLISDSNQPQHF
D gene: .; clone size: once; J gene: TRBJ1-5; V gene: TRBV7-2; CDR3 DNA: TGTGCCAGCAGCTTAGCCGACACCAATCAGCCCCAGCATTTT; CDR3 protein: CASSLADTNQPQHF